The clone carrying this T cell receptor beta chain was picked up one time. Its antigen is as yet unknown. This record comes from a study of T cells after posttransplantation cyclophosphamide. The table came from immunoSEQ multiplex PCR; TCRdb's copy has only in-frame clones and leaves some out. Of 4,600 or so clones detected, less than 85% appear once; the ten largest clones hold 15% to 20%. The CDR3 is made up of 14 amino acids. V dropped 3 bases and J dropped 2 bases, with 11 bases sitting between them. Germline CDR1 reads KGHSH; CDR2 reads LQKENI. A marrow graft followed busulfan-fludarabine conditioning, with cyclophosphamide on days +3 and +4. Study results and limitations: Recipient CMV seropositivity and CMV reactivation strongly tracked TRB clonality. Skin or GI-infiltrating T cells shared few TRB sequences with blood. Later post-transplant blood repertoires were often dominated by donor CD8+ memory clones.

The rearrangement uses TRBV18 and TRBJ2-7, with D perhaps matching TRBD1 (5 bases). The sequencing used PBMCs, collected 86 days after allogeneic stem cell transplant with posttransplant cyclophosphamide. The sequence was collected from a male patient in his fifties who received an allogeneic stem cell transplant from an unrelated donor, was CMV-positive, and had acute GVHD only. Among the T cells, some may be from the graft donor. The CDR3 region is CASSPADKAYEQYF. As DNA, the CDR3 is TGTGCCAGCTCACCCGCGGACAAGGCCTACGAGCAGTACTTC.